This TCR beta chain appears in the sequencing data of a study of cytomegalovirus exposure and HLA in healthy donors. This PCR relied on a set of 60 Vbeta primers and 13 Jbeta primers. Sequencing was performed with immunoSEQ multiplex PCR; in TCRdb, only in-frame clones are kept and a portion is missing. The sample carries under 150,000 clones, roughly four fifths recorded once. Per germline, CDR1 MDHEN and CDR2 SYDVKM. V was pared by 2 bases and J by 4 bases, with 11 bases between. This CDR3 comprises 14 residues. The source of this sequence is a woman aged 45-65 years in good health and CMV-seronegative. The J gene is TRBJ1-2, the V gene TRBV28; D may be TRBD1 (6 bases). The sequencing input was PBMCs. In DNA form, the CDR3 reads TGTGCCAGCAGTTTACCAGGGGACCCCTATGGCTACACCTTC. Amino acid sequence: CASSLPGDPYGYTF.